This TCR beta chain was sequenced during a study of T cells in tuberculosis. Study-level findings and limits: T cells binding CD1B-GMM tetramer weakly possibly escaped the sort.

Clones were sequenced by immunoSEQ multiplex PCR, and TCRdb holds only the in-frame ones, with some missing. The sample lists 55,000 to 60,000 clones, roughly 88% occurring once. V dropped 0 bases and J dropped 8 bases, with 9 bases sitting between them. The CDR3 totals 13 residues. Germline CDR1 reads SGHDT; CDR2 reads YYEEEE. Cells were sorted from thawed PBMC rested overnight and stained with GMM-loaded CD1B tetramer, viability dye and anti-CD3. The CD1B tetramers carried C32 glucose monomycolate purified from Rhodococcus equi. J is TRBJ2-1 and V is TRBV5-6; D might be TRBD1 (5 bases). This receptor was obtained from an adult woman with latent tuberculosis. What was sequenced was CD1b-GMM tetramer-negative cells sorted from PBMCs. The CDR3 DNA follows: TGTGCCAGCAGCTTGGGCCAGGGCGATGAGCAGTTCTTC. Its translation: CASSLGQGDEQFF.